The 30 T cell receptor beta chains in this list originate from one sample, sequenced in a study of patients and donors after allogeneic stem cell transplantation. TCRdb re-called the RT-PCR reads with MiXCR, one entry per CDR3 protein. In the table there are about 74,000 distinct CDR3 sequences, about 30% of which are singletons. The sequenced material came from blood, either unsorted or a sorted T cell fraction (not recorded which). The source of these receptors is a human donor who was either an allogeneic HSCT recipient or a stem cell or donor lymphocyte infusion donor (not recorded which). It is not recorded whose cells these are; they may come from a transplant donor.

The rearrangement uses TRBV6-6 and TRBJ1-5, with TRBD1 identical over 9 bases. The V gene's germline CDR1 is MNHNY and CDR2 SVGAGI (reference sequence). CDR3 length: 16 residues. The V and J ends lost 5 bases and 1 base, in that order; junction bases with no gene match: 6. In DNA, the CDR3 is TGTGCCAGCAGTCCCCACGGGACAGGGAGCAATCAGCCCCAGCATTTT. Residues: CASSPHGTGSNQPQHF.

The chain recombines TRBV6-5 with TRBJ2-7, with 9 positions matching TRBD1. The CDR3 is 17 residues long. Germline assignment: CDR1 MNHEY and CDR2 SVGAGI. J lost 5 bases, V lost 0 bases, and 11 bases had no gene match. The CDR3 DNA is TGTGCCAGCAGTTACTCGAATATCCGACAGGGGGAGCACGAGCAGTACTTC. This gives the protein CASSYSNIRQGEHEQYF.

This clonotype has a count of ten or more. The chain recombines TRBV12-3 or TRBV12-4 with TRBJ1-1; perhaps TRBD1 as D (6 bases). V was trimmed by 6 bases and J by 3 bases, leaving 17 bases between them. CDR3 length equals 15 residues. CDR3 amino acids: CASSQQGFLDTEAFF. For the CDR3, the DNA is TGTGCCAGCAGCCAACAGGGATTCTTGGACACTGAAGCTTTCTTT.

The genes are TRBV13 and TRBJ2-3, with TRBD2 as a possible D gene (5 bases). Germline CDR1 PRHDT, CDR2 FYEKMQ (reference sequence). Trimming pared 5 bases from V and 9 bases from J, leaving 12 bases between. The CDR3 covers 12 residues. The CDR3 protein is CASSQLGDTQYF. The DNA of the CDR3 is TGTGCCAGCAGCCAGTTGGGAGACACGCAGTATTTT.

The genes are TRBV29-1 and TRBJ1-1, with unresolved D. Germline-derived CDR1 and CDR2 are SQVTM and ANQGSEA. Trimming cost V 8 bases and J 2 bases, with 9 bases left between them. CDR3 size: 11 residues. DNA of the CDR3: TGCAGCTCTACTCTAAACACTGAAGCTTTCTTT. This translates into CSSTLNTEAFF.

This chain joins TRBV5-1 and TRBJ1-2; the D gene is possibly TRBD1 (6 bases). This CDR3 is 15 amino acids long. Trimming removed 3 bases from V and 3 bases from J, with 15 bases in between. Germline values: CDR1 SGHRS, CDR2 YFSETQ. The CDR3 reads CASSWGADPYYGYTF. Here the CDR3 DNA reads TGCGCCAGCAGCTGGGGGGCCGACCCCTACTATGGCTACACCTTC.

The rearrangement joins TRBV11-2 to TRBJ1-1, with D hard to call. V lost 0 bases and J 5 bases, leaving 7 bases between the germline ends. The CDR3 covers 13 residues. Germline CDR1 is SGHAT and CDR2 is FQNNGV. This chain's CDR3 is CASSLDPVTEAFF. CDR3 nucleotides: TGTGCCAGCAGCTTAGATCCTGTAACTGAAGCTTTCTTT.

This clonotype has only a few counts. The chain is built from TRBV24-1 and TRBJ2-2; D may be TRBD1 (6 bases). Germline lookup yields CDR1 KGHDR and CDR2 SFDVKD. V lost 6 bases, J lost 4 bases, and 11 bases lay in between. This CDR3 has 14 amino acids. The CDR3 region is CATSHQGRTGELFF. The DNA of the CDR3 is TGTGCCACCAGTCATCAGGGGCGCACCGGGGAGCTGTTTTTT.

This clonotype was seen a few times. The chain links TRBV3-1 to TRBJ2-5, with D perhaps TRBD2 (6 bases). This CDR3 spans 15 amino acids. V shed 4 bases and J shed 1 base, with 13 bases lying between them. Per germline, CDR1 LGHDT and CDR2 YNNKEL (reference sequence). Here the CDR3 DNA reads TGTGCCAGCAGCCTGGGACTGGCCTTCCAAGAGACCCAGTACTTC. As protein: CASSLGLAFQETQYF.

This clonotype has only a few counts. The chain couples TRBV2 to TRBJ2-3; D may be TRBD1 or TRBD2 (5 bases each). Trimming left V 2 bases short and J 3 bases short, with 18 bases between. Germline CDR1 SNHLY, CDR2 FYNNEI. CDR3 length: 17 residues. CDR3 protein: CASSEFGSRGGTDTQYF. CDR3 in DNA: TGTGCCAGCAGTGAATTCGGTTCTCGGGGCGGGACAGATACGCAGTATTTT.

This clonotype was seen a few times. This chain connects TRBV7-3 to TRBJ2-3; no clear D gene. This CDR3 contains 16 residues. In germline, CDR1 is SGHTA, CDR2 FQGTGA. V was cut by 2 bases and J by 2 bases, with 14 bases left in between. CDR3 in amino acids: CASSLGRGSLTDTQYF. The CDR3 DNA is TGTGCCAGCAGCTTAGGCCGCGGCAGCCTCACAGATACGCAGTATTTT.

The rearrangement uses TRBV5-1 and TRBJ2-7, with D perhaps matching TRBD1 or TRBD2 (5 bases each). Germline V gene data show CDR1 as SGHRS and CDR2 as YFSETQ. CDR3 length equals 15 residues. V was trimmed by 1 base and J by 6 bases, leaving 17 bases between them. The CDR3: CASSLNIGTRREQYF. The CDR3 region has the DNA TGCGCCAGCAGCTTGAACATCGGGACGCGCCGCGAGCAGTACTTC.

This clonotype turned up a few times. The CDR3 DNA reads as TGTGCCAGAAAGAGGGTGACGAGCACTGAAGCTTTCTTT. Protein sequence: CARKRVTSTEAFF. The chain employs TRBV2 and TRBJ1-1; no firm D call. The CDR3 has 13 residues. The germline CDR1 and CDR2 sequences are SNHLY and FYNNEI. V was trimmed by 9 bases and J by 4 bases, leaving 15 bases between them.

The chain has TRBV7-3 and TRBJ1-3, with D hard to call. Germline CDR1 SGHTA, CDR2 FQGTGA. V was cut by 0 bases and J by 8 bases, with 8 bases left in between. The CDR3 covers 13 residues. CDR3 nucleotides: TGTGCCAGCAGCTTAACGTTGAAGGACACCATATATTTT. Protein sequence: CASSLTLKDTIYF.

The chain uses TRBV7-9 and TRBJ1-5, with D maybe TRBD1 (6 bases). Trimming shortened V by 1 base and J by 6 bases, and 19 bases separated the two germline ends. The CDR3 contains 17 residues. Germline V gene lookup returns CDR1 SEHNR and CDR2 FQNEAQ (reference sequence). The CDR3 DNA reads TGTGCCAGCAGCTTAGGATCACAGGGAACCCGCGGTCAGCCCCAGCATTTT. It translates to CASSLGSQGTRGQPQHF.

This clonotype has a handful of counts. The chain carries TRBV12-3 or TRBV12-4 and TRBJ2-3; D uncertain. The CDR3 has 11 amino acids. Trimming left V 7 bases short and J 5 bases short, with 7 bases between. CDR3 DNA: TGTGCCAGCACCGCACTAGATACGCAGTATTTT. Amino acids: CASTALDTQYF.

DNA of the CDR3: TGTGCCAGCAGTTACTCGCCTAGAGGCTACGAGCAGTACTTC. Translating gives CASSYSPRGYEQYF. This rearrangement joins TRBV6-2 or TRBV6-3 to TRBJ2-7; no definite D call. Germline loops: CDR1 MNHEY, CDR2 SVGEGT. V lost 0 bases, J lost 3 bases, and 9 bases lay in between. This CDR3 region has 14 residues.

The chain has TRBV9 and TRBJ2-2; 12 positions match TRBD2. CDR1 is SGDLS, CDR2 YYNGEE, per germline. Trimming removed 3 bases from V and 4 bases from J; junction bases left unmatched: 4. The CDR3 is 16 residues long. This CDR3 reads CASSGQGLAGTGELFF. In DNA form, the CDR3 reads TGTGCCAGCAGCGGACAGGGACTAGCGGGCACCGGGGAGCTGTTTTTT.

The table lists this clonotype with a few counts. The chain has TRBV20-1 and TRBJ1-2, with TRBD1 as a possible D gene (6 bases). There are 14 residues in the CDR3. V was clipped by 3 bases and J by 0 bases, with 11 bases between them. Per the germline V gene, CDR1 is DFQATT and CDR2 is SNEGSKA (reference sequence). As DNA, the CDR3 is TGCAGTGCTAGGGAACAGGGAGCTAACTATGGCTACACCTTC. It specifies CSAREQGANYGYTF.

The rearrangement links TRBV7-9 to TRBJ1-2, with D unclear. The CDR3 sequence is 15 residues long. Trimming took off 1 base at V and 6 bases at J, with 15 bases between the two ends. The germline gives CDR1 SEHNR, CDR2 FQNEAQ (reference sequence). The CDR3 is CASSLVHAGWNGYTF. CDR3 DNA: TGTGCCAGCAGCTTAGTTCATGCAGGCTGGAATGGCTACACCTTC.

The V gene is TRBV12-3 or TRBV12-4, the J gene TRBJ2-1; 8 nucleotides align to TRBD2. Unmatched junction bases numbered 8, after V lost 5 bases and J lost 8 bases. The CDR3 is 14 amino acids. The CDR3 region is CASSPPSGSYEQFF. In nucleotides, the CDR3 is TGTGCCAGCAGTCCTCCCAGCGGGAGCTATGAGCAGTTCTTC.

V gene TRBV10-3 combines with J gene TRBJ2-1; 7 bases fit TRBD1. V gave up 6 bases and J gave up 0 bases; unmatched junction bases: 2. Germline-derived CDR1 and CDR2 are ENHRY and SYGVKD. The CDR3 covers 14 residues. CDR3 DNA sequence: TGTGCCATCAGGGGGACAGCCTCCTACAATGAGCAGTTCTTC. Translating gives CAIRGTASYNEQFF.

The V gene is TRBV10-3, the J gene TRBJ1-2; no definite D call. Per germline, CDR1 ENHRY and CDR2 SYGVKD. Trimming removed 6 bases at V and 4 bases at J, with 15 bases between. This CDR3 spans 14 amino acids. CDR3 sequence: CAISQDGLLYGYTF. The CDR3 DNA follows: TGTGCCATCAGCCAAGACGGGTTGCTCTATGGCTACACCTTC.

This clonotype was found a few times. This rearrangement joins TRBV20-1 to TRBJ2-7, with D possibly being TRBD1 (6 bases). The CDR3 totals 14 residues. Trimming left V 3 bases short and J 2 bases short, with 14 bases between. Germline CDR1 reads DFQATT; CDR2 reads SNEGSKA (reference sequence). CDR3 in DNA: TGCAGTGCTAGGCTGGACAGCGGAACCTACGAGCAGTACTTC. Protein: CSARLDSGTYEQYF.

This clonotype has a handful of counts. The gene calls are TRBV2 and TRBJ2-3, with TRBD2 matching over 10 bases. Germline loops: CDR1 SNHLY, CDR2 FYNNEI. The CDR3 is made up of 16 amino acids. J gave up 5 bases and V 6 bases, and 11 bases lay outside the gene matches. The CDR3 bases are TGTGCCAGCAGGCTAGGACTAAGCGGGGGGGTAGATACGCAGTATTTT. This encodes CASRLGLSGGVDTQYF. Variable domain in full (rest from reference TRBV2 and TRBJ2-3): EPEVTQTPSHQVTQMGQEVILRCVPISNHLYFYWYRQILGQKVEFLVSFYNNEISEKSEIFDDQFSVERPDGSNFTLKIRSTKLEDSAMYFCASRLGLSGGVDTQYFGPGTRLTVL.

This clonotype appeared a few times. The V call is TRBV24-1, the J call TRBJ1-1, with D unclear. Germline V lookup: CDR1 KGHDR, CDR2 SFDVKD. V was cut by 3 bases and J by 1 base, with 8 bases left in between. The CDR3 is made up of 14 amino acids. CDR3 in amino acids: CATSDTTGNTEAFF. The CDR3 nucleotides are TGTGCCACCAGTGATACGACGGGGAACACTGAAGCTTTCTTT.

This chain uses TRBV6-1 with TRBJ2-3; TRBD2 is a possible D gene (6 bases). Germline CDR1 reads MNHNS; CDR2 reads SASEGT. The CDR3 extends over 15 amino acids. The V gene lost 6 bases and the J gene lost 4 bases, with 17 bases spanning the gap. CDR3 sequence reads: CASRGEVSIADTQYF. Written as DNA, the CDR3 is TGTGCCAGCAGAGGGGAGGTCTCGATCGCAGATACGCAGTATTTT.

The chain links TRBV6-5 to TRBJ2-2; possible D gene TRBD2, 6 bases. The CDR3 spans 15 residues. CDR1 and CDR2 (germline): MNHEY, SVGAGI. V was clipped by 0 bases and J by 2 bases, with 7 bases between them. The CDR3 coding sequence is TGTGCCAGCAGTTACTCGGGACTTAACACCGGGGAGCTGTTTTTT. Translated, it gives CASSYSGLNTGELFF.

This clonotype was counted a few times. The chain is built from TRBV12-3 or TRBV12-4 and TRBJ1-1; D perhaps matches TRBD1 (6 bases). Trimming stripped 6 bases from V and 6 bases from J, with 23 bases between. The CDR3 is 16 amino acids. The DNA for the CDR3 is TGTGCCAGCAGAAAACTCGGGGGCGCTAAGGGCGCTGAAGCTTTCTTT. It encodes CASRKLGGAKGAEAFF.

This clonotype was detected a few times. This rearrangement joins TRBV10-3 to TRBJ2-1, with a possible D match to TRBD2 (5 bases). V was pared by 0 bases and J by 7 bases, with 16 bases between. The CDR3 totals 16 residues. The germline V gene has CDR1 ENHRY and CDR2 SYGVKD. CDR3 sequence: CAISESSSPLRNEQFF. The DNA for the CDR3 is TGTGCCATCAGTGAGTCGTCTAGCCCCCTCAGAAATGAGCAGTTCTTC.